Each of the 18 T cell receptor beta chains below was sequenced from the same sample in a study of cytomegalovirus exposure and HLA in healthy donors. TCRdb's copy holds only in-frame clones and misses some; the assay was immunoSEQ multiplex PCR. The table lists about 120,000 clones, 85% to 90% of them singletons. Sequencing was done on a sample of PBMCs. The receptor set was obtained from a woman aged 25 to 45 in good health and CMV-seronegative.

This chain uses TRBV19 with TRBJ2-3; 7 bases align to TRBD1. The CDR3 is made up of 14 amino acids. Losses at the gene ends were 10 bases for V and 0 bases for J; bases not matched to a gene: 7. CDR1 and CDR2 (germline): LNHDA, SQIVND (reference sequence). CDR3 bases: TGTGCCACCCAGGGGACAGTTAGCACAGATACGCAGTATTTT. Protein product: CATQGTVSTDTQYF.

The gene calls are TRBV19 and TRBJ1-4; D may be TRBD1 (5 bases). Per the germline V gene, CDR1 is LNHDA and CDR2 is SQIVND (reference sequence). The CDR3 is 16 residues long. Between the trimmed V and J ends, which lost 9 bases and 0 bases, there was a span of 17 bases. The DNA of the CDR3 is TGTGCCAGCAATAGGGTTTTCAGGGCAACTAATGAAAAACTGTTTTTT. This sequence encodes CASNRVFRATNEKLFF.

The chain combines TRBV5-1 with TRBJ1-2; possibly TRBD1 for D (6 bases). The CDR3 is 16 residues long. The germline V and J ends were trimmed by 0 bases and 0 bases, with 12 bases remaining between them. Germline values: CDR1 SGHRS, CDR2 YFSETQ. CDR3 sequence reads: CASSLARAGANYGYTF. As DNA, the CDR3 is TGCGCCAGCAGCTTGGCCAGGGCAGGGGCTAACTATGGCTACACCTTC.

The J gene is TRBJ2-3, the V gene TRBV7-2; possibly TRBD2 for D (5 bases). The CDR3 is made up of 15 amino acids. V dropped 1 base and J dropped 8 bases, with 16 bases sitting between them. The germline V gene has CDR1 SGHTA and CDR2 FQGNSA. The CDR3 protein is CASSLGGLHEVTQYF. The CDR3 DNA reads TGTGCCAGCAGCTTAGGAGGACTCCACGAGGTTACGCAGTATTTT.

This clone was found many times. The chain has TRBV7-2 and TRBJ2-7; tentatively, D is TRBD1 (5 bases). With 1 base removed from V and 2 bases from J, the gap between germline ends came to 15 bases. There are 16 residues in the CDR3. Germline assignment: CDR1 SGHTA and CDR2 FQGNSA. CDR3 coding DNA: TGTGCCAGCAGCTTAGGTACCCCAGGGATTCCCTACGAGCAGTACTTC. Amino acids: CASSLGTPGIPYEQYF.

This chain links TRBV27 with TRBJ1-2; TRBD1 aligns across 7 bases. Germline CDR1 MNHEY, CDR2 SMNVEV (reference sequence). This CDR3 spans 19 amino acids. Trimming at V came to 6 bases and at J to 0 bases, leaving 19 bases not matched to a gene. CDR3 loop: CASRTNPGQRVRANYGYTF. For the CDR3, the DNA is TGTGCCAGCAGGACTAACCCGGGACAGAGGGTTAGGGCTAACTATGGCTACACCTTC.

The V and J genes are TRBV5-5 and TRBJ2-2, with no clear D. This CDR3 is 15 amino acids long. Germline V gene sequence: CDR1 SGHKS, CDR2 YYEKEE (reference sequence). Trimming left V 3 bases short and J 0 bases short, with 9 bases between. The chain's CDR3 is CASSSFPANTGELFF. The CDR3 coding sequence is TGTGCCAGCAGCTCGTTCCCAGCGAACACCGGGGAGCTGTTTTTT.

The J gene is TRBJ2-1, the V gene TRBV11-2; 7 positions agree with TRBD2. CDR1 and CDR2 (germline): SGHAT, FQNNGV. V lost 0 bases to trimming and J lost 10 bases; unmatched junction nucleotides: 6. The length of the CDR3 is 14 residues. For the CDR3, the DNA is TGTGCCAGCAGCTTAGAGCGGGGGATGTTGGAGCAGTTCTTC. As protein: CASSLERGMLEQFF.

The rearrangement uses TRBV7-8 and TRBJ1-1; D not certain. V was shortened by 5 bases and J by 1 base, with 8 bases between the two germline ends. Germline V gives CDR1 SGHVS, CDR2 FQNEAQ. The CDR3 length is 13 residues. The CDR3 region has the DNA TGTGCCAGCAGCCCAGCGGGGAACACTGAAGCTTTCTTT. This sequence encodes CASSPAGNTEAFF.

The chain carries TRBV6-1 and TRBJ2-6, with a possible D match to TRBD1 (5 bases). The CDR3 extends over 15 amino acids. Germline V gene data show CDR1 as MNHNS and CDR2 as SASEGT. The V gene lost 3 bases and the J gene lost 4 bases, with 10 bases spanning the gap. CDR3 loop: CASSDQGRGANVLTF. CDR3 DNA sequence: TGTGCCAGCAGTGACCAGGGTAGGGGGGCCAACGTCCTGACTTTC.

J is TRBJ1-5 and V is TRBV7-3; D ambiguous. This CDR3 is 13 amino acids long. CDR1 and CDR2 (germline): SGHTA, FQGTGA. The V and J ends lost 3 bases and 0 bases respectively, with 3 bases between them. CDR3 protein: CASSFFSNQPQHF. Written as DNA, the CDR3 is TGTGCCAGCAGCTTCTTTAGCAATCAGCCCCAGCATTTT.

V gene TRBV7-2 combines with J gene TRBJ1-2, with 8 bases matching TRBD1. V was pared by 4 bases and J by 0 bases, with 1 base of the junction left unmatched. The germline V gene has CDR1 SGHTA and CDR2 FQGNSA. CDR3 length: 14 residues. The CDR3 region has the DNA TGTGCCAGCAGCTCGGACAGGGCTAACTATGGCTACACCTTC. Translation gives CASSSDRANYGYTF.

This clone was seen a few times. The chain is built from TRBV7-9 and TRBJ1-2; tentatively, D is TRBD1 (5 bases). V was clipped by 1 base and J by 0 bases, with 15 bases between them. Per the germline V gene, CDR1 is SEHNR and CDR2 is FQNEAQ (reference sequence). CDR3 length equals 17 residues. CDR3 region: CASSLVQGQAANYGYTF. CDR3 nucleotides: TGTGCCAGCAGCTTAGTCCAGGGTCAGGCAGCTAACTATGGCTACACCTTC. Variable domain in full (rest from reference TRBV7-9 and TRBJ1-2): DTGVSQNPRHKITKRGQNVTFRCDPISEHNRLYWYRQTLGQGPEFLTYFQNEAQLEKSRLLSDRFSAERPKGSFSTLEIQRTEQGDSAMYLCASSLVQGQAANYGYTFGSGTRLTVV.

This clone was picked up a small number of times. The CDR3 region has the DNA TGCGCCAGCAGCCCAGGCGGGTCGGTACAGGGTCGGTACTCCTACGAGCAGTACTTC. Protein: CASSPGGSVQGRYSYEQYF. This sequence joins TRBV5-1 and TRBJ2-7; a weak D match, TRBD1 (6 bases). Trimming removed 4 bases from V and 0 bases from J, with 26 bases in between. CDR1 SGHRS and CDR2 YFSETQ come from the germline V gene. The CDR3 covers 19 residues.

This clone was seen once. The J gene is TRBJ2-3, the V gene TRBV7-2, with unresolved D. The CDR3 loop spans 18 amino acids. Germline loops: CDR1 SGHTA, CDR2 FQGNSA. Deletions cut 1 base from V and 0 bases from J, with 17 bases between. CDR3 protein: CASSLVPGISSSTDTQYF. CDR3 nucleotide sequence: TGTGCCAGCAGCTTAGTCCCAGGTATATCCTCTAGCACAGATACGCAGTATTTT.

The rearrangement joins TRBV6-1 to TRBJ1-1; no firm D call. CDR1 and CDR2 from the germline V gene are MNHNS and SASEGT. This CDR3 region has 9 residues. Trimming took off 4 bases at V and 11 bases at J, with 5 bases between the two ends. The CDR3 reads CASSGYAFF. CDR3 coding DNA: TGTGCCAGCAGTGGCTACGCTTTCTTT.

The CDR3 spells CASSPRTGDGYTF. The CDR3, as DNA: TGCGCCAGCAGTCCCAGGACAGGGGATGGCTACACCTTC. The chain employs TRBV23-1 and TRBJ1-2; TRBD1 agrees at 9 bases. TRBV23-1 is marked as an open reading frame, function uncertain. CDR3 size: 13 residues. With 4 bases clipped from V and 6 bases from J, the junction kept 3 bases outside the gene matches.

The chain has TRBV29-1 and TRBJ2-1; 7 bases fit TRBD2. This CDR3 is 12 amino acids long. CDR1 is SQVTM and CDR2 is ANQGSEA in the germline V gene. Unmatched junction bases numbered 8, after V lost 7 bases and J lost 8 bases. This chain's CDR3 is CSAKRGKDEQFF. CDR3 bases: TGCAGCGCGAAGCGGGGTAAAGATGAGCAGTTCTTC.